The clone carrying this T cell receptor beta chain has a count of ten or more. TCRdb itself ran the 5' RACE reads through MiXCR, one entry per CDR3 protein. In the table there are roughly 45,000 distinct CDR3 sequences, around 23% of which are singletons. Germline lookup yields CDR1 SGHAT and CDR2 FQNNGV. This CDR3 is built from 14 residues. Trimming cost V 6 bases and J 4 bases; bases outside gene matches: 9. Tregs were sorted as CD4+CD25+CD127-/low cells. The TCR was taken from a female donor with breast cancer. Sequencing input: Tregs sorted from a lymph node. The chain has TRBV11-2 and TRBJ2-7; TRBD1 matches 7 bases. CDR3 bases: TGTGCCAGCAGTCCCGGCAGGGGGAGATACGAGCAGTACTTC. Its protein product is CASSPGRGRYEQYF.